The T cell receptor (beta chain) under discussion was sequenced for a study of blood T cell repertoires in COVID-19. Study-wide context: Samples representing acute and convalescent COVID-19 were sourced from the United States, Italy and Spain.

This CDR3 is built from 15 residues. Germline CDR1 reads DFQATT; CDR2 reads SNEGSKA (reference sequence). With 3 bases clipped from V and 1 base from J, the junction kept 4 bases outside the gene matches. Study members were between about 18 and 95 years old and lived in 20 to 30 US regions. Participants were placed into cohorts based on the clinical history they reported. It was within 2 weeks before study entry that exposed participants met a COVID-19 case. Clones were sequenced by immunoSEQ multiplex PCR, and TCRdb holds only the in-frame ones, with some missing. The data contain 350,000 to 450,000 clones, roughly 90% of them seen just once; the ten biggest clones take up roughly 0.9%.

The sequenced material came from PBMCs or T cells enriched from blood (not recorded which). The chain carries TRBV20-1 and TRBJ2-3, with 10 bases identical to TRBD2. The receptor's source is a woman between 40 and 55 years old who had been exposed to COVID-19. The CDR3 loop is CSASGGTSGTDTQYF. The CDR3 nucleotides read TGCAGTGCTAGTGGGGGGACTAGCGGCACAGATACGCAGTATTTT.